The source of this TCR beta chain is a study of neurological immune-mediated disorders. General study findings and limits: The repertoires of 18 of 34 multiple sclerosis patients were placed by phylogenetic grouping in a single related-CDR3 cluster, which may be a signature. Because no CDR3 amino acid sequences were shared across subjects by expanded clones, private repertoires were suggested in all groups. The greatest degree of TCR clonal expansion was observed in HTLV-1-associated myelopathy, with the lowest in multiple sclerosis, below that of healthy controls.

From germline, CDR1 is SGDLS and CDR2 YYNGEE. Trimming removed 2 bases at V and 10 bases at J, with 17 bases between. The CDR3 consists of 14 residues. Each sequencing run yielded over 170 million TCR-beta sequences from 15-18 subjects. TCRdb recomputed calls from the 5' RACE reads with MiXCR, one row per CDR3 protein. The sample holds 120,000 or so distinct CDR3 sequences, approximately 3.2% seen once. The sample holds many counts of this clonotype. Its specificity is unknown. Sequencing was done on a sample of PBMCs. This TCR derives from a woman in her twenties or thirties with multiple sclerosis. J is TRBJ2-3 and V is TRBV9; D perhaps matches TRBD2 (6 bases). The CDR3 sequence is CASSVAGTPRAQYF. The CDR3 DNA is TGTGCCAGCAGCGTCGCCGGGACTCCTAGGGCGCAGTATTTT.